This TCR beta chain appears in the sequencing data of a study of PD-1 blockade in mismatch repair-deficient tumors. The table came from immunoSEQ multiplex PCR; TCRdb's copy has only in-frame clones and leaves some out. The sample records 50,000 to 75,000 clones, about 91% being singletons. Per germline, CDR1 SGHTS and CDR2 YDEGEE. The CDR3 runs to 14 residues. V was pared by 3 bases and J by 5 bases, with 11 bases between. The clonotype originates from an adult with mismatch repair-deficient cancer. Material: peripheral blood, obtained 52 weeks after starting pembrolizumab. The chain uses TRBV5-8 and TRBJ1-4; no definite D call. The CDR3 DNA is TGTGCCAGCAGCTCACGGAGGTTAAATGAAAAACTGTTTTTT. It codes for CASSSRRLNEKLFF.